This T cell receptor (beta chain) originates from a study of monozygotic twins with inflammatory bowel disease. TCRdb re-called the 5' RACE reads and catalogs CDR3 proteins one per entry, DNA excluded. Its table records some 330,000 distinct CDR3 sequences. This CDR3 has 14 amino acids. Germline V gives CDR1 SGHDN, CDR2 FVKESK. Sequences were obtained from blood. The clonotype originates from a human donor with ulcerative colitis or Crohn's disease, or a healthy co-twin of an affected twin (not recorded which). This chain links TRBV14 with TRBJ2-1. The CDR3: CASSGTIPYNEQFF. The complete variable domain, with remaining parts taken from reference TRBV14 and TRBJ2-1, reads EAGVTQFPSHSVIEKGQTVTLRCDPISGHDNLYWYRRVMGKEIKFLLHFVKESKQDESGMPNNRFLAERTGGTYSTLKVQPAELEDSGVYFCASSGTIPYNEQFFGPGTRLTVL.